This is a list of T cell receptor beta chains from one sample in a study of response to subunit inactivated influenza vaccine. TCRdb reprocessed the RT-PCR reads with MiXCR, giving one entry per CDR3 protein. Here the sample spans about 500,000 distinct CDR3 sequences, approximately 13% being singletons. Sample: PBMCs from blood, taken about 40 days after vaccination. These receptors were collected from a man in his fifties or sixties who received an inactivated influenza vaccine. The CDR3 runs from the conserved cysteine through the conserved F or W. The D gene is left open where the match is weak. Clone size is shown for a subset of rows, as once, few, many or a class of expanded clone.

J gene: TRBJ1-5
V gene: TRBV20-1
clone size: NA
D gene: TRBD1
CDR3 protein: CSARGQTNQPQHF
CDR3 DNA: TGCAGTGCTAGGGGACAGACGAATCAGCCCCAGCATTTT

J gene: TRBJ2-7
V gene: TRBV4-1
clone size: many
D gene: NA
CDR3 protein: CASSHPETLSRPIYEQYF
CDR3 DNA: TGCGCCAGCAGCCATCCGGAAACCCTCTCGAGACCGATCTACGAGCAGTACTTC

J gene: TRBJ2-5
V gene: TRBV7-9
clone size: few
D gene: NA
CDR3 protein: CASSFAPSEGAGETQYF
CDR3 DNA: TGTGCCAGCAGCTTTGCCCCCTCCGAAGGGGCTGGGGAGACCCAGTACTTC

J gene: TRBJ2-7
V gene: TRBV5-1
clone size: many
D gene: TRBD2
CDR3 protein: CASSLGDLAGFYEQYF
CDR3 DNA: TGCGCCAGCAGCTTGGGGGACCTAGCGGGATTCTACGAGCAGTACTTC

J gene: TRBJ2-1
V gene: TRBV7-2
clone size: few
D gene: TRBD2
CDR3 protein: CASSLAGTSGGWNNEQFF
CDR3 DNA: TGTGCCAGCAGCTTAGCGGGGACTAGCGGGGGGTGGAACAATGAGCAGTTCTTC

J gene: TRBJ2-3
V gene: TRBV5-1
clone size: many
D gene: TRBD1
CDR3 protein: CASSSGQGADTQYF
CDR3 DNA: TGTGCCAGCAGCTCCGGACAGGGCGCAGATACGCAGTATTTT

J gene: TRBJ2-1
V gene: TRBV7-3
clone size: NA
D gene: TRBD1
CDR3 protein: CASSLNRDSLPNEQFF
CDR3 DNA: TGTGCCAGCAGCTTAAATCGGGACAGCCTTCCCAATGAGCAGTTCTTC

J gene: TRBJ2-2
V gene: TRBV18
clone size: NA
D gene: NA
CDR3 protein: CASSPSQGAGELFF
CDR3 DNA: TGTGCCAGCTCACCATCCCAGGGCGCCGGGGAGCTGTTTTTT

J gene: TRBJ2-2
V gene: TRBV4-2
clone size: few
D gene: TRBD1
CDR3 protein: CASSQEQGVPTGELFF
CDR3 DNA: TGTGCCAGCAGCCAGGAACAGGGGGTCCCCACCGGGGAGCTGTTTTTT

J gene: TRBJ2-3
V gene: TRBV29-1
clone size: few
D gene: TRBD1
CDR3 protein: CSVGQGVADTQYF
CDR3 DNA: TGCAGCGTTGGACAGGGGGTAGCAGATACGCAGTATTTT

J gene: TRBJ2-2
V gene: TRBV5-8
clone size: NA
D gene: NA
CDR3 protein: CASSLSSDAGELFF
CDR3 DNA: TGTGCCAGCAGCTTGTCTTCTGACGCCGGGGAGCTGTTTTTT

J gene: TRBJ1-2
V gene: TRBV7-9
clone size: few
D gene: TRBD1
CDR3 protein: CASSLTDREGGYTF
CDR3 DNA: TGTGCCAGCAGCTTGACCGACAGGGAGGGCGGCTACACCTTC

J gene: TRBJ1-6
V gene: TRBV20-1
clone size: NA
D gene: NA
CDR3 protein: CSARDHAGNSPLHF
CDR3 DNA: TGCAGTGCTAGAGATCATGCGGGGAATTCACCCCTCCACTTT

J gene: TRBJ1-4
V gene: TRBV7-9
clone size: NA
D gene: NA
CDR3 protein: CASSLTGTNEKLFF
CDR3 DNA: TGTGCCAGCAGCTTAACCGGAACCAATGAAAAACTGTTTTTT

J gene: TRBJ2-1
V gene: TRBV7-9
clone size: NA
D gene: TRBD1
CDR3 protein: CASSFGTGGKNEQFF
CDR3 DNA: TGTGCCAGCAGCTTTGGGACAGGGGGCAAGAATGAGCAGTTCTTC

J gene: TRBJ1-5
V gene: TRBV6-5
clone size: many
D gene: TRBD1
CDR3 protein: CASSYSDRGRYGNQPQHF
CDR3 DNA: TGTGCCAGCAGTTACTCGGACAGGGGGAGGTATGGCAATCAGCCCCAGCATTTT

J gene: TRBJ2-7
V gene: TRBV27
clone size: few
D gene: NA
CDR3 protein: CASSYGRNYEQYF
CDR3 DNA: TGTGCCAGCAGTTACGGACGGAACTACGAGCAGTACTTC

J gene: TRBJ2-7
V gene: TRBV29-1
clone size: NA
D gene: NA
CDR3 protein: CSVANKPGQSQSYEQYF
CDR3 DNA: TGCAGCGTTGCCAATAAGCCGGGACAAAGTCAATCCTACGAGCAGTACTTC

J gene: TRBJ2-7
V gene: TRBV6-1
clone size: many
D gene: TRBD2
CDR3 protein: CASTQRGGSYEQYF
CDR3 DNA: TGTGCCAGCACCCAACGGGGCGGGAGCTACGAGCAGTACTTC

J gene: TRBJ2-1
V gene: TRBV29-1
clone size: many
D gene: NA
CDR3 protein: CSVAKGKNEQFF
CDR3 DNA: TGCAGCGTCGCAAAAGGGAAAAATGAGCAGTTCTTC

J gene: TRBJ1-1
V gene: TRBV4-3
clone size: NA
D gene: TRBD1
CDR3 protein: CASSKASGQPNTEAFF
CDR3 DNA: TGCGCCAGCAGCAAAGCGTCGGGACAGCCGAACACTGAAGCTTTCTTT

J gene: TRBJ2-7
V gene: TRBV20-1
clone size: NA
D gene: TRBD2
CDR3 protein: CSASRPSSLGGGYEQYF
CDR3 DNA: TGCAGTGCTTCCCGACCCTCCAGTCTCGGGGGGGGCTACGAGCAGTACTTC

J gene: TRBJ1-1
V gene: TRBV28
clone size: NA
D gene: TRBD1
CDR3 protein: CASRGQGSVNTEAFF
CDR3 DNA: TGTGCCAGCAGAGGACAGGGGTCGGTGAACACTGAAGCTTTCTTT

J gene: TRBJ2-1
V gene: TRBV6-2/TRBV6-3
clone size: few
D gene: NA
CDR3 protein: CASSRTRLPNEQFF
CDR3 DNA: TGTGCCAGCAGTAGGACTCGTTTGCCCAATGAGCAGTTCTTC

J gene: TRBJ2-3
V gene: TRBV6-6
clone size: few
D gene: NA
CDR3 protein: CASSYGDTDTQYF
CDR3 DNA: TGTGCCAGCAGTTACGGGGACACAGATACGCAGTATTTT

J gene: TRBJ2-2
V gene: TRBV4-3
clone size: many
D gene: NA
CDR3 protein: CASSEGRLSNTGELFF
CDR3 DNA: TGCGCCAGCAGCGAAGGGAGACTATCGAACACCGGGGAGCTGTTTTTT

J gene: TRBJ1-2
V gene: TRBV12-3/TRBV12-4
clone size: NA
D gene: NA
CDR3 protein: CASSFGRDIGGYTF
CDR3 DNA: TGTGCCAGCAGTTTTGGCCGGGACATAGGGGGCTACACCTTC

J gene: TRBJ2-6
V gene: TRBV24-1
clone size: NA
D gene: NA
CDR3 protein: CATSARTVSGANVLTF
CDR3 DNA: TGTGCCACCAGTGCTAGGACAGTCTCTGGGGCCAACGTCCTGACTTTC

J gene: TRBJ2-1
V gene: TRBV20-1
clone size: NA
D gene: NA
CDR3 protein: CSARNRQTYNEQFF
CDR3 DNA: TGCAGTGCTAGAAACAGGCAAACCTACAATGAGCAGTTCTTC

J gene: TRBJ2-4
V gene: TRBV12-3/TRBV12-4
clone size: many
D gene: NA
CDR3 protein: CASSLGLNIQYF
CDR3 DNA: TGTGCCAGCAGTTTAGGGTTGAACATTCAGTACTTC

J gene: TRBJ2-1
V gene: TRBV6-5
clone size: few
D gene: NA
CDR3 protein: CASSYSEGWSRNEQFF
CDR3 DNA: TGTGCCAGCAGTTACTCTGAAGGTTGGAGTAGGAATGAGCAGTTCTTC

J gene: TRBJ2-7
V gene: TRBV27
clone size: few
D gene: NA
CDR3 protein: CASSDYGSEQYF
CDR3 DNA: TGTGCCAGCAGTGATTATGGGAGTGAGCAGTACTTC

J gene: TRBJ2-4
V gene: TRBV20-1
clone size: NA
D gene: NA
CDR3 protein: CSARGRPTMAKNIQYF
CDR3 DNA: TGCAGTGCTAGAGGGCGGCCCACAATGGCTAAAAACATTCAGTACTTC

J gene: TRBJ2-1
V gene: TRBV7-9
clone size: few
D gene: NA
CDR3 protein: CASSLWGGGANNEQFF
CDR3 DNA: TGTGCCAGCAGCTTATGGGGAGGGGGCGCCAACAATGAGCAGTTCTTC

J gene: TRBJ2-1
V gene: TRBV4-3
clone size: NA
D gene: TRBD2
CDR3 protein: CASSQYAGGVNEQFF
CDR3 DNA: TGCGCCAGCAGCCAGTATGCGGGGGGGGTCAATGAGCAGTTCTTC

J gene: TRBJ2-7
V gene: TRBV4-3
clone size: few
D gene: NA
CDR3 protein: CASSQDPRGSYEQYF
CDR3 DNA: TGCGCCAGCAGCCAAGATCCGCGGGGCTCCTACGAGCAGTACTTC

J gene: TRBJ2-7
V gene: TRBV5-1
clone size: few
D gene: NA
CDR3 protein: CASSLVRSSYEQYF
CDR3 DNA: TGCGCCAGCAGCTTGGTGCGCAGCTCCTACGAGCAGTACTTC

J gene: TRBJ1-2
V gene: TRBV4-3
clone size: NA
D gene: TRBD1
CDR3 protein: CASSQLQGENYGYTF
CDR3 DNA: TGCGCCAGCAGCCAGCTACAGGGGGAGAACTATGGCTACACCTTC

J gene: TRBJ2-7
V gene: TRBV12-3/TRBV12-4
clone size: few
D gene: NA
CDR3 protein: CASRVIGGSEQYF
CDR3 DNA: TGTGCCAGCAGAGTAATAGGGGGGAGCGAGCAGTACTTC

J gene: TRBJ2-5
V gene: TRBV5-1
clone size: NA
D gene: NA
CDR3 protein: CASSLTGFDETQYF
CDR3 DNA: TGCGCCAGCAGCTTGACAGGTTTCGACGAGACCCAGTACTTC

J gene: TRBJ2-1
V gene: TRBV29-1
clone size: NA
D gene: NA
CDR3 protein: CSVAPSRGRYNEQFF
CDR3 DNA: TGCAGCGTTGCCCCCTCCCGGGGACGATACAATGAGCAGTTCTTC

J gene: TRBJ1-4
V gene: TRBV3-1
clone size: NA
D gene: TRBD1
CDR3 protein: CASSQVGTGATRRKLFF
CDR3 DNA: TGTGCCAGCAGCCAAGTCGGTACAGGGGCGACCCGAAGAAAACTGTTTTTT

J gene: TRBJ1-2
V gene: TRBV12-3/TRBV12-4
clone size: many
D gene: NA
CDR3 protein: CASSPSRLANYGYTF
CDR3 DNA: TGTGCCAGCAGTCCCTCGCGCTTAGCTAACTATGGCTACACCTTC

J gene: TRBJ2-1
V gene: TRBV20-1
clone size: NA
D gene: TRBD2
CDR3 protein: CNAGGAGGRQNEQFF
CDR3 DNA: TGCAATGCTGGGGGGGCGGGAGGTAGGCAGAATGAGCAGTTCTTC

J gene: TRBJ2-5
V gene: TRBV2
clone size: NA
D gene: NA
CDR3 protein: CASSVRIRVETQYF
CDR3 DNA: TGTGCCAGCAGTGTTAGAATCCGGGTAGAGACCCAGTACTTC

J gene: TRBJ2-6
V gene: TRBV6-2/TRBV6-3
clone size: NA
D gene: NA
CDR3 protein: CASTSPRSGANVLTF
CDR3 DNA: TGTGCCAGCACGTCACCCCGATCTGGGGCCAACGTCCTGACTTTC

J gene: TRBJ2-7
V gene: TRBV4-3
clone size: few
D gene: TRBD2
CDR3 protein: CASSYELAGGPNEQYF
CDR3 DNA: TGCGCCAGCAGCTACGAACTAGCGGGAGGGCCCAACGAGCAGTACTTC

J gene: TRBJ1-5
V gene: TRBV20-1
clone size: NA
D gene: NA
CDR3 protein: CSAYQGTQPQHF
CDR3 DNA: TGCAGTGCCTACCAGGGAACTCAGCCCCAGCATTTT

J gene: TRBJ2-3
V gene: TRBV12-3/TRBV12-4
clone size: many
D gene: TRBD1
CDR3 protein: CASSNPPGQITDTQYF
CDR3 DNA: TGTGCCAGCAGTAACCCACCGGGACAGATCACAGATACGCAGTATTTT

J gene: TRBJ1-1
V gene: TRBV27
clone size: NA
D gene: TRBD1
CDR3 protein: CASSTGATNTEAFF
CDR3 DNA: TGTGCCAGCAGTACAGGGGCGACGAACACTGAAGCTTTCTTT

J gene: TRBJ1-6
V gene: TRBV20-1
clone size: NA
D gene: NA
CDR3 protein: CSASGQSSYNSPLHF
CDR3 DNA: TGCAGTGCTTCGGGGCAGAGCTCCTATAATTCACCCCTCCACTTT

J gene: TRBJ2-1
V gene: TRBV4-2
clone size: few
D gene: NA
CDR3 protein: CASSQGPTSSYNEQFF
CDR3 DNA: TGTGCCAGCAGCCAAGGGCCGACGAGCTCCTACAATGAGCAGTTCTTC

J gene: TRBJ2-1
V gene: TRBV2
clone size: NA
D gene: NA
CDR3 protein: CASSQNLGRPGDEQFF
CDR3 DNA: TGTGCCAGCAGCCAGAACCTCGGGAGACCTGGGGATGAGCAGTTCTTC

J gene: TRBJ2-2
V gene: TRBV30
clone size: few
D gene: NA
CDR3 protein: CAGRTVNTGELFF
CDR3 DNA: TGTGCCGGAAGGACGGTGAACACCGGGGAGCTGTTTTTT

J gene: TRBJ2-3
V gene: TRBV4-1
clone size: many
D gene: NA
CDR3 protein: CASSQAEGRTSTDTQYF
CDR3 DNA: TGCGCCAGCAGCCAAGCAGAAGGGCGCACTAGCACAGATACGCAGTATTTT

J gene: TRBJ2-7
V gene: TRBV7-8
clone size: many
D gene: TRBD1
CDR3 protein: CASSLYSGTGTYEQYF
CDR3 DNA: TGTGCCAGCAGCTTATATTCCGGGACAGGGACCTACGAGCAGTACTTC

J gene: TRBJ1-6
V gene: TRBV7-9
clone size: NA
D gene: NA
CDR3 protein: CASSPGGRLDSPLHF
CDR3 DNA: TGTGCCAGCAGCCCCGGGGGGCGGTTGGATTCACCCCTCCACTTT

J gene: TRBJ2-5
V gene: TRBV7-6
clone size: few
D gene: NA
CDR3 protein: CASRGVEETQYF
CDR3 DNA: TGTGCCAGCAGAGGCGTGGAAGAGACCCAGTACTTC

J gene: TRBJ2-1
V gene: TRBV20-1
clone size: few
D gene: NA
CDR3 protein: CSASTRMGYNEQFF
CDR3 DNA: TGCAGTGCTAGTACTCGCATGGGCTACAATGAGCAGTTCTTC